Given below is one TCR beta chain in context. Its antigen remains unknown. Libraries were prepared by immunoSEQ multiplex PCR; TCRdb keeps only in-frame clonotypes and omits some of them. Found here are 2 million to 2.5 million clones, just under 95% of them singletons; the top ten hold approximately 0.41%. V was trimmed by 4 bases and J by 9 bases, leaving 17 bases between them. The CDR3 has 14 residues. The germline gives CDR1 SGDLS, CDR2 YYNGEE. The sample is drawn from a study of shared clonotypes between healthy human individuals. Overall study results and limits: Tissue TCR repertoires likely differ from these blood-only repertoires.

The chain has TRBV9 and TRBJ2-1; tentative D call: TRBD2 (6 bases). This receptor was identified in a man aged 18 to 30 in good health. Some clones in this sample may be carry-over from other donors' samples. The sequencing input was naive CD4+ T cells from PBMCs. The subset was: CD45RA+ positively selected. In nucleotides, the CDR3 is TGTGCCAGCAGCCCCCGCGGGGTACTGACTGAGCAGTTCTTC. It codes for CASSPRGVLTEQFF.